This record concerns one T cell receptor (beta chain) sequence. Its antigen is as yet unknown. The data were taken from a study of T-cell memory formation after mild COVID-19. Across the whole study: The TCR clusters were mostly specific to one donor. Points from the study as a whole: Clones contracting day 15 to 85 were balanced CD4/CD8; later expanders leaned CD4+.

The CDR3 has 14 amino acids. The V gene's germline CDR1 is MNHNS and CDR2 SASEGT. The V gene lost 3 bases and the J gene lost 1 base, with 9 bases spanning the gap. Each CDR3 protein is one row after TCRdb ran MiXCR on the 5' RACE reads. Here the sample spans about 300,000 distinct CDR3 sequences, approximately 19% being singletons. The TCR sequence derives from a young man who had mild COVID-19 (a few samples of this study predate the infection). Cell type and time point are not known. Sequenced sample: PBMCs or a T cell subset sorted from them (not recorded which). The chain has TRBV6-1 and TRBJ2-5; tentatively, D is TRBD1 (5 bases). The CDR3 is CASSDWGSQETQYF. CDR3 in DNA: TGTGCCAGCAGTGACTGGGGCAGCCAAGAGACCCAGTACTTC.